This T cell receptor beta chain came from a study of T cells after posttransplantation cyclophosphamide. This clone showed up many times. V lost 1 base and J lost 3; bases outside the gene matches: 5. This CDR3 has 16 residues. Per germline, CDR1 LNHNV and CDR2 YYDKDF (reference sequence). Assay used: immunoSEQ multiplex PCR; TCRdb lists only in-frame clones, some missing. This repertoire holds over 45,000 clones, and none appear only once. The V call is TRBV15, the J call TRBJ2-3, with 9 bases lining up with TRBD1. The source of this sequence is a man aged 40-55 years in good health, CMV-negative, and a related stem cell transplant donor. The sample was PBMCs. The CDR3 DNA follows: TGTGCCACCAGCAGAGGGTCCGGGACAGGGACAGATACGCAGTATTTT. Residues: CATSRGSGTGTDTQYF.